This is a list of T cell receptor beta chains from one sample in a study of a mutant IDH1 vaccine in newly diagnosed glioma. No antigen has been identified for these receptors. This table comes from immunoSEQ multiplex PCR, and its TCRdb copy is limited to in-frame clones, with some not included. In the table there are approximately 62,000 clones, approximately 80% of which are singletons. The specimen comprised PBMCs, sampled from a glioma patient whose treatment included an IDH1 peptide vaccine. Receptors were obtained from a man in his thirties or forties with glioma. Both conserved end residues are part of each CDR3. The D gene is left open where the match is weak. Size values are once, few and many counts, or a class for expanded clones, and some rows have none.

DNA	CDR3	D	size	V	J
TGTGCCAGTAGTGCCCAACAGGGGCTAAGCAATCAGCCCCAGCATTTT	CASSAQQGLSNQPQHF	TRBD1	NA	TRBV19	TRBJ1-5
TGTGCCAGCAGTCCTCTCGGGGCAGATACGCAGTATTTT	CASSPLGADTQYF	NA	NA	TRBV6-5	TRBJ2-3
TGCGCCAGCAGCTTCTCACTAGCGGGGCGCGACAATGAGCAGTTCTTC	CASSFSLAGRDNEQFF	TRBD2	NA	TRBV5-1	TRBJ2-1
TGCGCCAGCAGCCAAGATGCTTCCCTTGACAGCGCCTTCTACGAGCAGTACTTC	CASSQDASLDSAFYEQYF	NA	NA	TRBV4-1	TRBJ2-7
TGTGCCAGCGGCCCCCGGACAGGGGTCCCAGATACGCAGTATTTT	CASGPRTGVPDTQYF	TRBD1	NA	TRBV6-1	TRBJ2-3
TGTGCCAGCAGCTTGTATGGTTCTGGGGCCAACGTCCTGACTTTC	CASSLYGSGANVLTF	NA	NA	TRBV5-6	TRBJ2-6
TGCGCCAGCAGGCAGGTCAGGGTCAGGGATGAGCAGTTCTTC	CASRQVRVRDEQFF	NA	NA	TRBV23-1	TRBJ2-1
TGCGCCAGCAGCCGCCTGGGACCCACGAACTATGGCTACACCTTC	CASSRLGPTNYGYTF	NA	NA	TRBV4-1	TRBJ1-2
TGTGCCAGCAGCTTTCCCGGACGGAGAGATCCTCTCGAGCAGTACTTC	CASSFPGRRDPLEQYF	NA	NA	TRBV7-8	TRBJ2-7
TGTGCCAGCAGTTTAGCTCCGGCCGGTCACGAGCAGTACTTC	CASSLAPAGHEQYF	NA	NA	TRBV27	TRBJ2-7
TGTGCCAGCAGTGAAGGGACAGTTAACTATGGCTACACCTTC	CASSEGTVNYGYTF	NA	NA	TRBV6-1	TRBJ1-2
TGTGCCAGCAGCCGACCTTGGGACAGCAAAAATTCACCCCTCCACTTT	CASSRPWDSKNSPLHF	TRBD1	NA	TRBV4-2	TRBJ1-6
TGCGCCAGCAGCTTCCAACAGGGGACCGGGGAGCTGTTTTTT	CASSFQQGTGELFF	TRBD1	NA	TRBV5-1	TRBJ2-2
TGTGCCAGTAGGCTGGGACAGTCAACTAATGAAAAACTGTTTTTT	CASRLGQSTNEKLFF	TRBD1	NA	TRBV19	TRBJ1-4
TGTGCCAGCAGCCCTCTTAGAGTCTATGGCTACACCTTC	CASSPLRVYGYTF	NA	NA	TRBV5-6	TRBJ1-2
TGTGCCAGCAGTCAGAGCTACGAGCAGTACTTC	CASSQSYEQYF	NA	NA	TRBV2	TRBJ2-7
TGCGCCAGCAGCTTCCAGACAGGCATGAACACTGAAGCTTTCTTT	CASSFQTGMNTEAFF	NA	NA	TRBV5-1	TRBJ1-1
TGTGCCAGCAGCTCGGGACACCATAGCAATCAGCCCCAGCATTTT	CASSSGHHSNQPQHF	NA	NA	TRBV7-9	TRBJ1-5
TGTGCCAGCAGTAGTCAGAGGGCTTGGGAGCAGTACTTC	CASSSQRAWEQYF	NA	NA	TRBV28	TRBJ2-7
TGCGCCAGCAGCTTGGGGGGGTCTTCTTATAATTCACCCCTCCACTTT	CASSLGGSSYNSPLHF	NA	NA	TRBV5-1	TRBJ1-6
TGCGCCAGCAGCCGTCAGGGGTACGGAACTGAAGCTTTCTTT	CASSRQGYGTEAFF	NA	few	TRBV5-1	TRBJ1-1
TGTGCCAGCAATCCACCGGGACCGCCTTACGAGCAGTACTTC	CASNPPGPPYEQYF	NA	NA	TRBV2	TRBJ2-7
TGTGCCAGCAGTACAGGGACTCTCACCGGGGAGCTGTTTTTT	CASSTGTLTGELFF	NA	NA	TRBV2	TRBJ2-2
TGTGCCAGCAGTTACGGCCCCCCCGGGACATCCGAAAAACTGTTTTTT	CASSYGPPGTSEKLFF	NA	NA	TRBV6-5	TRBJ1-4
TGCGCCAGCAGCCAAGATCGGAACTATGGCTACACCTTC	CASSQDRNYGYTF	NA	once	TRBV4-1	TRBJ1-2
TGTGCTAGTGGCTCAGGGCTCGGCTCTGGAAACACCATATATTTT	CASGSGLGSGNTIYF	NA	NA	TRBV12-5	TRBJ1-3
TGCGCCAGCAGCTGGGGACTAGTGATCACAGATACGCAGTATTTT	CASSWGLVITDTQYF	TRBD2	NA	TRBV5-1	TRBJ2-3
TGTGCCAGTAGTGCCGGGACAGGGGGTTTCTACGAGCAGTACTTC	CASSAGTGGFYEQYF	TRBD1	NA	TRBV19	TRBJ2-7
TGCGCCACGCAAGAACCGGGACCCCAAGAGACCCAGTACTTC	CATQEPGPQETQYF	NA	NA	TRBV5-1	TRBJ2-5
TGTGCCAGCAGCCAAGTCCTGGGCTCACCCCTCCACTTT	CASSQVLGSPLHF	NA	NA	TRBV14	TRBJ1-6
TGTGCCAGCAGCTTAGGGCAGTCCACTGAAGCTTTCTTT	CASSLGQSTEAFF	NA	NA	TRBV5-8	TRBJ1-1
TGCGCCAGCAGCTTGGCCCCGGGACTCGGGGTTAACACTGAAGCTTTCTTT	CASSLAPGLGVNTEAFF	NA	NA	TRBV5-1	TRBJ1-1
TGTGCCAGCAGTTACTCCGATGCAACTAATGAAAAACTGTTTTTT	CASSYSDATNEKLFF	NA	NA	TRBV6-6	TRBJ1-4
TGTGCCAGCAGTGAAGCACACTCCTACGAGCAGTACTTC	CASSEAHSYEQYF	NA	NA	TRBV2	TRBJ2-7
TGTGCCAGCTCACCGGACATTTACACTGAAGCTTTCTTT	CASSPDIYTEAFF	NA	NA	TRBV18	TRBJ1-1
TGCGCCAGCAGAGGGACAGCCTTGGTTGAGCAGTTCTTC	CASRGTALVEQFF	TRBD1	NA	TRBV4-1	TRBJ2-1
TGTGCCAGCAGGGGACACGCGAACACCGGGGAGCTGTTTTTT	CASRGHANTGELFF	NA	once	TRBV28	TRBJ2-2
TGTGCCAGCAGCTCCCAGGGGAGGGGCAACTCCTACGAGCAGTACTTC	CASSSQGRGNSYEQYF	NA	NA	TRBV5-4	TRBJ2-7
TGTGCCATCTCGGTCAGGGACCCCCGTCTGGGCTACACCTTC	CAISVRDPRLGYTF	NA	NA	TRBV6-1	TRBJ1-2
TGTGCCACCAGCCGGGGGGGGTCAGCTCAGCCCCAGCATTTT	CATSRGGSAQPQHF	NA	NA	TRBV15	TRBJ1-5
TGTGCCAGCAGTTTAGAGGGGGGCCTAGCGGGGCGGGAGACCCAGTACTTC	CASSLEGGLAGRETQYF	TRBD2	NA	TRBV28	TRBJ2-5
TGTGCCAGCAGCTTGTTCTCCCCGTATAGCAATCAGCCCCAGCATTTT	CASSLFSPYSNQPQHF	NA	once	TRBV5-8	TRBJ1-5
TGTGCCAGCAGTTTATACGGGACGGACTCTGGAAACACCATATATTTT	CASSLYGTDSGNTIYF	NA	few	TRBV27	TRBJ1-3